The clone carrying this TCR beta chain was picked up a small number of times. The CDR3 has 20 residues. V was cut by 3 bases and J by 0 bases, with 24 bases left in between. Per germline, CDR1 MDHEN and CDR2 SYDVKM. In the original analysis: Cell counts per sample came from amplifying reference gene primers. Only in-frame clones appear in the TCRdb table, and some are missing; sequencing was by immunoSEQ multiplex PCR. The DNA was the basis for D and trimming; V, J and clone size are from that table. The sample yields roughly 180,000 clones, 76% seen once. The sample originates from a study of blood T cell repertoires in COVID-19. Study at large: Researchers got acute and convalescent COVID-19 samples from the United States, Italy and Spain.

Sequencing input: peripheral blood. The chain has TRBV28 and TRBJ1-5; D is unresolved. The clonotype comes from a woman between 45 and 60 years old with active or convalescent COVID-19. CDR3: CASSFSSGLGSLYSNQPQHF. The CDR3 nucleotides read TGTGCCAGCAGTTTTTCCTCCGGCTTAGGGAGCCTATATAGCAATCAGCCCCAGCATTTT.